This paragraph covers one T cell receptor (beta chain) sequence. This sample was taken from a study of OX40 agonist ivuxolimab in advanced cancers. Across the whole study: Partial responses were recorded for three patients, including one with hepatocellular carcinoma and two with cutaneous melanoma.

Using immunoSEQ multiplex PCR, the repertoire was profiled, and TCRdb retains in-frame clones only, with some absent. The sample includes some 75,000 clones, roughly 84% of them seen just once. Germline V gives CDR1 KGHSH, CDR2 LQKENI. The ends were cut back, 3 bases at V and 0 bases at J, with 20 bases in the middle. The CDR3 contains 19 residues. This receptor was obtained from an adult with an advanced solid tumor such as melanoma, head and neck, liver or kidney cancer. Specimen: CD4+ or CD8+ T cells sorted from blood, collected in a trial of the OX40 agonist ivuxolimab. V and J are TRBV18 and TRBJ1-4; D is perhaps TRBD1 (6 bases). The DNA for the CDR3 is TGTGCCAGCTCACCTCTACCCCTGACAGGCGTTGCAACTAATGAAAAACTGTTTTTT. This encodes CASSPLPLTGVATNEKLFF.